Shown below are 18 T cell receptor beta chains from a single sample sequenced in a study of T cells after yellow fever vaccination. TCRdb re-called the 5' RACE reads with MiXCR, one entry per CDR3 protein. There are a few hundred thousand distinct CDR3 sequences in the sample; 19% occur only once, and roughly an eighth lies in the top ten. The sample was PBMCs, taken 15 days after the yellow fever booster vaccination. Receptor source: a man aged 25 to 40 who received the YFV17D yellow fever vaccine.

The gene calls are TRBV20-1 and TRBJ2-7; tentative D call: TRBD1 (6 bases). CDR3 size: 16 residues. V gave up 6 bases and J gave up 5 bases, with 26 bases separating them. From germline, CDR1 is DFQATT and CDR2 SNEGSKA (reference sequence). In DNA, the CDR3 is TGCAGTGCCCTGGACAGCAGACCCGTAGGAACCCACGAGCAGTACTTC. It yields the protein CSALDSRPVGTHEQYF.

CDR3 DNA: TGTGCCAGCAAACTAAGCGGGAGTGTATCCTACAATGAGCAGTTCTTC. Encoded protein: CASKLSGSVSYNEQFF. The chain couples TRBV7-8 to TRBJ2-1; 8 nucleotides line up with TRBD2. The CDR3 has 16 residues. V lost 7 bases, J lost 1 base, and 9 bases stayed unmatched. Germline V gene lookup returns CDR1 SGHVS and CDR2 FQNEAQ.

This clonotype was seen a single time. The rearrangement joins TRBV6-2 or TRBV6-3 to TRBJ2-1, with TRBD1 matching over 9 bases. The CDR3 has 17 residues. V shed 9 bases, J shed 8 bases, and the junction held 20 bases outside the gene matches. The V gene's germline CDR1 is MNHEY and CDR2 SVGEGT. In DNA, the CDR3 is TGTGCCAGAGGGACAGGGATGGACCGGCCGGACTCCCATGAGCAGTTCTTC. It specifies CARGTGMDRPDSHEQFF.

This chain's CDR3 is CASSRLADNNEQFF. The CDR3 nucleotides are TGTGCCAGCAGTCGTCTAGCGGACAACAATGAGCAGTTCTTC. The chain employs TRBV25-1 and TRBJ2-1, with TRBD2 matching 7 bases. Germline V gene sequence: CDR1 MGHDK, CDR2 SYGVNS. The CDR3 has 14 residues. The ends lost 5 bases at V and 5 bases at J; junction bases unmatched: 6.

The gene calls are TRBV24-1 and TRBJ2-6; D gene uncertain. Per germline, CDR1 KGHDR and CDR2 SFDVKD. Trimming left V 5 bases short and J 0 bases short, with 7 bases between. The CDR3 has 15 amino acids. CDR3 loop: CATSVGPSGANVLTF. The CDR3 DNA reads as TGTGCCACCAGTGTAGGGCCCTCTGGGGCCAACGTCCTGACTTTC.

This clonotype has at least ten counts. For the CDR3, the DNA is TGCAGTGCTAGAGGAGGGGGACTAGCGGGAAACACCGGGGAGCTGTTTTTT. This gives the protein CSARGGGLAGNTGELFF. The chain carries TRBV20-1 and TRBJ2-2; 13 bases match TRBD2. J gave up 2 bases and V 1 base, and 4 bases lay outside the gene matches. CDR3 length: 17 amino acids. Germline CDR1 DFQATT, CDR2 SNEGSKA (reference sequence).

The V call is TRBV6-2 or TRBV6-3, the J call TRBJ2-1, with 7 bases fitting TRBD2. CDR3 size: 16 residues. The germline CDR1 and CDR2 sequences are MNHEY and SVGEGT. Losses at the gene ends were 3 bases for V and 2 bases for J; bases not matched to a gene: 7. The DNA for the CDR3 is TGTGCCAGCAGTTATTGGCGGGAGAAGGCCTACAATGAGCAGTTCTTC. Amino acids: CASSYWREKAYNEQFF.

CDR3: CASSYGREWGEETQYF. The CDR3 bases are TGTGCCAGCAGTTACGGACGGGAGTGGGGGGAGGAGACCCAGTACTTC. The chain is built from TRBV6-5 and TRBJ2-5; tentatively, D is TRBD2 (6 bases). The CDR3 runs to 16 residues. Germline-derived CDR1 and CDR2 are MNHEY and SVGAGI. Deletions cut 2 bases from V and 5 bases from J, with 18 bases between.

This clonotype was observed once. V and J are TRBV29-1 and TRBJ2-7; 9 positions agree with TRBD2. The CDR3 length is 13 residues. J lost 1 base, V lost 4 bases, and 2 bases had no gene match. Germline loops: CDR1 SQVTM, CDR2 ANQGSEA. The CDR3 here is CSVGTSASYEQYF. As DNA, the CDR3 is TGCAGCGTTGGGACTAGCGCGTCCTACGAGCAGTACTTC.

This clonotype showed up just a few times. The chain employs TRBV3-1 and TRBJ2-1; D is possibly TRBD1 or TRBD2 (5 bases each). V was cut by 3 bases and J by 12 bases, with 18 bases left in between. CDR3 length: 14 residues. The germline V gene encodes CDR1 LGHDT and CDR2 YNNKEL (reference sequence). CDR3 coding DNA: TGTGCCAGCAGCCACCGGGACCTTAAAAGGGGGCAGTTCTTC. Protein: CASSHRDLKRGQFF.

This clonotype was detected only a few times. The chain joins TRBV25-1 to TRBJ2-1; D assignment may be TRBD1 or TRBD2 (5 bases each). CDR1 is MGHDK, CDR2 SYGVNS, per germline. CDR3 size: 13 residues. Trimming took off 3 bases at V and 9 bases at J, with 12 bases between the two ends. CDR3 nucleotide sequence: TGTGCCAGCAGTGAGAGAGGGGCCACTGAGCAGTTCTTC. Protein: CASSERGATEQFF.

A few counts support this clonotype. The V gene is TRBV7-6, the J gene TRBJ2-3, with 12 bases matching TRBD2. This CDR3 is 15 amino acids long. In germline, CDR1 is SGHVS, CDR2 FNYEAQ. V dropped 3 bases and J dropped 5; count of bases not matched to a gene: 3. CDR3 nucleotides: TGTGCCAGCAGCTTCGGACTAGCGGGAAAAGATACGCAGTATTTT. Translating gives CASSFGLAGKDTQYF.

This clonotype was found a few times. The chain links TRBV10-3 to TRBJ2-6; TRBD1 or TRBD2 may be the D gene (5 bases each). CDR3 size: 16 residues. Germline V gene lookup returns CDR1 ENHRY and CDR2 SYGVKD. Trimming took 0 bases from V and 0 from J, leaving 6 bases between them. The CDR3, as DNA: TGTGCCATCAGTGAGTCGAGGGGCTCTGGGGCCAACGTCCTGACTTTC. Translated: CAISESRGSGANVLTF.

V is TRBV27 and J is TRBJ2-1; D is possibly TRBD2 (6 bases). The germline CDR1 and CDR2 sequences are MNHEY and SMNVEV (reference sequence). This CDR3 spans 16 amino acids. V lost 3 bases and J lost 10, with 22 bases in between. CDR3 amino acids: CASSFVPSGSIREQFF. The CDR3 region has the DNA TGTGCCAGCAGTTTTGTACCTTCCGGGAGTATTAGAGAGCAGTTCTTC.

The V and J genes are TRBV4-3 and TRBJ2-7; D tentatively fits TRBD1 or TRBD2 (6 bases each). The V end was cut by 1 base, the J end by 7 bases, with 14 bases between. Germline V gene sequence: CDR1 LGHNA, CDR2 YSLEER. The CDR3 has 14 residues. Here the CDR3 reads CASSQGYKGGEQYF. CDR3 nucleotides: TGCGCCAGCAGCCAAGGCTACAAGGGGGGAGAGCAGTACTTC.

The J gene is TRBJ2-7, the V gene TRBV14; 10 bases line up with TRBD1. The CDR3 is made up of 15 amino acids. Germline CDR1 is SGHDN and CDR2 is FVKESK. V shed 5 bases, J shed 6 bases, and the junction held 10 bases outside the gene matches. As DNA, the CDR3 is TGTGCCAGCAGCTCTCTTGGGACAGGGGATTCCGAGCAGTACTTC. Translating it yields CASSSLGTGDSEQYF.

The chain joins TRBV5-5 to TRBJ1-1; possible D gene TRBD1, 6 bases. Germline V gene lookup returns CDR1 SGHKS and CDR2 YYEKEE (reference sequence). Trimming took 2 bases from V and 0 from J, leaving 20 bases between them. The CDR3 covers 18 residues. The CDR3 here is CASSFVASGTSVNTEAFF. In DNA, the CDR3 is TGTGCCAGCAGCTTCGTGGCGTCAGGGACATCAGTGAACACTGAAGCTTTCTTT. Combining the CDR3 with reference TRBV5-5 and TRBJ1-1 gives the whole variable domain DAGVTQSPTHLIKTRGQQVTLRCSPISGHKSVSWYQQVLGQGPQFIFQYYEKEERGRGNFPDRFSARQFPNYSSELNVNALLLGDSALYLCASSFVASGTSVNTEAFFGQGTRLTVV.

The table lists this clonotype with a few counts. This sequence joins TRBV7-9 and TRBJ2-5, with D possibly being TRBD1 (6 bases). The CDR3 spans 13 residues. Germline V gene sequence: CDR1 SEHNR, CDR2 FQNEAQ (reference sequence). The V gene lost 6 bases and the J gene lost 4 bases, with 12 bases spanning the gap. Written as DNA, the CDR3 is TGTGCCAGCAGACTGGACAGCGGAGAGACCCAGTACTTC. It translates to CASRLDSGETQYF.